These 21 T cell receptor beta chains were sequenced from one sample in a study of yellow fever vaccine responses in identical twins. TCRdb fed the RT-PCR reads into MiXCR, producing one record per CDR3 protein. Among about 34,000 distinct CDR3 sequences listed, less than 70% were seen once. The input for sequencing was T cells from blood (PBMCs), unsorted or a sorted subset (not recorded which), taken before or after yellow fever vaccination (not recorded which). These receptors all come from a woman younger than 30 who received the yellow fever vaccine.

The CDR3, as DNA: TGTGCCAGCAGCGTAGGACTAGCCAGCTCCTACAATGAGCAGTTCTTC. Amino acid sequence: CASSVGLASSYNEQFF. This chain connects TRBV11-3 to TRBJ2-1; 8 bases are a match to TRBD2. The CDR3 is made up of 16 amino acids. Germline CDR1 reads SGHNT; CDR2 reads YENEEA. The V gene end was trimmed by 5 bases and the J gene end by 0 bases; junction bases not matched to a gene: 6.

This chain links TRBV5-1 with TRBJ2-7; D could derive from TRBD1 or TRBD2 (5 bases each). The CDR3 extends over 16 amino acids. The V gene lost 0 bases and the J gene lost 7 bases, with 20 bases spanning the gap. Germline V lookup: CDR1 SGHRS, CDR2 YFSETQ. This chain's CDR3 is CASSLGPPGTKNEQYF. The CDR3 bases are TGCGCCAGCAGCTTGGGACCTCCCGGGACCAAAAATGAGCAGTACTTC. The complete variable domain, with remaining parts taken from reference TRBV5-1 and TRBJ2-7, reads KAGVTQTPRYLIKTRGQQVTLSCSPISGHRSVSWYQQTPGQGLQFLFEYFSETQRNKGNFPGRFSGRQFSNSRSEMNVSTLELGDSALYLCASSLGPPGTKNEQYFGPGTRLTVT.

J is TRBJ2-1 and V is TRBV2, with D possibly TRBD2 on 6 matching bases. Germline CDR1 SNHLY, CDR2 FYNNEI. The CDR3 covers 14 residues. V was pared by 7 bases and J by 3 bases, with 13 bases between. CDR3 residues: CASKDRESYNEQFF. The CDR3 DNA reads TGTGCCAGCAAAGACCGGGAGAGCTACAATGAGCAGTTCTTC.

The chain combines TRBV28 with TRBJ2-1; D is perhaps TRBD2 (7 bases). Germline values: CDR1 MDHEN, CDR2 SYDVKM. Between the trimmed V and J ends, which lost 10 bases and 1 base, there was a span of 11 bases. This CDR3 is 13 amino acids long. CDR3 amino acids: CATRGASYNEQFF. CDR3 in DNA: TGTGCCACTCGGGGGGCTTCCTACAATGAGCAGTTCTTC. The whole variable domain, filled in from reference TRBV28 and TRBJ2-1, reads DVKVTQSSRYLVKRTGEKVFLECVQDMDHENMFWYRQDPGLGLRLIYFSYDVKMKEKGDIPEGYSVSREKKERFSLILESASTNQTSMYLCATRGASYNEQFFGPGTRLTVL.

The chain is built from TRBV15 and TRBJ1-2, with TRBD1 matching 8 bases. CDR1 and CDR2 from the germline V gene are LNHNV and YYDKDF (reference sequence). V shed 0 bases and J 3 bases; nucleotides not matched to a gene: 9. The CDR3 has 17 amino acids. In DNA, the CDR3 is TGTGCCACCAGCAGAGATACGCCGACAGGGGCGTACTATGGCTACACCTTC. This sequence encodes CATSRDTPTGAYYGYTF.

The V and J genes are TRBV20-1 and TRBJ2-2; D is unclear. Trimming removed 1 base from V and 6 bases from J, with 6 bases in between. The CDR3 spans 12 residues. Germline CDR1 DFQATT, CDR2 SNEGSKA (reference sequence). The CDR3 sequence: CSARVGPGELFF. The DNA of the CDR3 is TGCAGTGCTAGAGTAGGACCCGGGGAGCTGTTTTTT.

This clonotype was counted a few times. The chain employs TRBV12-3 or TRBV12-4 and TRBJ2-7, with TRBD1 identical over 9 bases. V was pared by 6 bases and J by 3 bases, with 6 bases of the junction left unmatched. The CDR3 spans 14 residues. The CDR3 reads CASSGMGQGYEQYF. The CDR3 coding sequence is TGTGCCAGCAGCGGAATGGGACAGGGCTACGAGCAGTACTTC.

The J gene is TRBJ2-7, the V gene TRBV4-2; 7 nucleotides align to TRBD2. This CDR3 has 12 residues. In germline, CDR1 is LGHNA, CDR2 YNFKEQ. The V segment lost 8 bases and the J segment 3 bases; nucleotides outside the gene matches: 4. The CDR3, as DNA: TGTGCCAGCGGGGAGGGAGGCTACGAGCAGTACTTC. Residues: CASGEGGYEQYF.

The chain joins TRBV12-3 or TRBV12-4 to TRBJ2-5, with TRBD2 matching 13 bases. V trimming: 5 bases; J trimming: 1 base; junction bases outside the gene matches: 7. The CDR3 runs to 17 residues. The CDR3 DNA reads TGTGCCAGCAGTCCCCGACTAGCGGGAGGCATCCAAGAGACCCAGTACTTC. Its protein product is CASSPRLAGGIQETQYF.

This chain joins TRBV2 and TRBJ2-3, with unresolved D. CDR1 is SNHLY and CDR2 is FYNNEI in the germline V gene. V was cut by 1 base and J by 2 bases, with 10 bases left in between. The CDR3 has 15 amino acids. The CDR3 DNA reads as TGTGCCAGCAGTGAAGAGCGTGGATACACAGATACGCAGTATTTT. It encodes CASSEERGYTDTQYF. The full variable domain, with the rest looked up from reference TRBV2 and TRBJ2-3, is EPEVTQTPSHQVTQMGQEVILRCVPISNHLYFYWYRQILGQKVEFLVSFYNNEISEKSEIFDDQFSVERPDGSNFTLKIRSTKLEDSAMYFCASSEERGYTDTQYFGPGTRLTVL.

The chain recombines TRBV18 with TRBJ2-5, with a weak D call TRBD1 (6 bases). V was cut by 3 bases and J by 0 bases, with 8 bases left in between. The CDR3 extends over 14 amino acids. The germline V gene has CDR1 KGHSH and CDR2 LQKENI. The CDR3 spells CASSPGQYQETQYF. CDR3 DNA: TGTGCCAGCTCACCCGGACAGTACCAAGAGACCCAGTACTTC.

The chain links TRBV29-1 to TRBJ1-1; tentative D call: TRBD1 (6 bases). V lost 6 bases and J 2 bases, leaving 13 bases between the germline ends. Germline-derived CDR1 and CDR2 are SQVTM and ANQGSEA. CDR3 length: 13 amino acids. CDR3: CSVVLQGNTEAFF. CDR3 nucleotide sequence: TGCAGCGTGGTCTTACAGGGAAACACTGAAGCTTTCTTT.

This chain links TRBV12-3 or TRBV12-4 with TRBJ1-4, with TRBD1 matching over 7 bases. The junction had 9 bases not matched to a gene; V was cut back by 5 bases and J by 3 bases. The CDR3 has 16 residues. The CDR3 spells CASSRNPQGANEKLFF. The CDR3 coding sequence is TGTGCCAGCAGTCGGAACCCCCAGGGGGCTAATGAAAAACTGTTTTTT.

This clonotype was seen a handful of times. The CDR3 nucleotides are TGTGCCAGCAGTCTATATCGGGGACAGGGGTATCAGCCCCAGCATTTT. It is translated as CASSLYRGQGYQPQHF. The chain carries TRBV28 and TRBJ1-5; 10 bases map to TRBD1. V was clipped by 5 bases and J by 5 bases; unmatched bases: 9. Germline V lookup: CDR1 MDHEN, CDR2 SYDVKM. CDR3 size: 16 residues.

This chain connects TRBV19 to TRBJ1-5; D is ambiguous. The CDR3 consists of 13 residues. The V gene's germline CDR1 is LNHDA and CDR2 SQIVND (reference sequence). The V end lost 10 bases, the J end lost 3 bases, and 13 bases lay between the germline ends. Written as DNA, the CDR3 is TGTGCCACCAATGGACCGTTCAATCAGCCCCAGCATTTT. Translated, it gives CATNGPFNQPQHF. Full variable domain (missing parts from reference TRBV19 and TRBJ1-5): DGGITQSPKYLFRKEGQNVTLSCEQNLNHDAMYWYRQDPGQGLRLIYYSQIVNDFQKGDIAEGYSVSREKKESFPLTVTSAQKNPTAFYLCATNGPFNQPQHFGDGTRLSIL.

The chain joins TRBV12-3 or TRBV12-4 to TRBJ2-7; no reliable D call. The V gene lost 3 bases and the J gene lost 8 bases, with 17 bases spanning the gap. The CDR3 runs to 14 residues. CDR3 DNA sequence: TGTGCCAGCAGTTTGGCTGGCGCGAGCTATAAGCAGTACTTC. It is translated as CASSLAGASYKQYF.

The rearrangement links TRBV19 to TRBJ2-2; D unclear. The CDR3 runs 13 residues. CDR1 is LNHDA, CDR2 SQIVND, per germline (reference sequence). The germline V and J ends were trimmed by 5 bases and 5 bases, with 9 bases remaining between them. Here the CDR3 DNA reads TGTGCCAGTAGTGGAAGCCTGACCGGGGAGCTGTTTTTT. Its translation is CASSGSLTGELFF.

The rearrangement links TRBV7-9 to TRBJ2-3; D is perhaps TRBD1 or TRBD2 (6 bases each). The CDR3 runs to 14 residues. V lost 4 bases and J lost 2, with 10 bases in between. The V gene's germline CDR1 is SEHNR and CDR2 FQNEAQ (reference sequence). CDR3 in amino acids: CASSSGANTDTQYF. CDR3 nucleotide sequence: TGTGCCAGCAGCTCGGGGGCGAACACAGATACGCAGTATTTT.

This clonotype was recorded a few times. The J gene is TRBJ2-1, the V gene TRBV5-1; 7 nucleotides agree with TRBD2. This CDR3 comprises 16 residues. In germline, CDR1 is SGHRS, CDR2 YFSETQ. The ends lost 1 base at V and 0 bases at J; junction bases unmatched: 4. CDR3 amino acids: CASSLSLAVSYNEQFF. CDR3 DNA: TGCGCCAGCAGCTTGAGTCTAGCGGTCTCCTACAATGAGCAGTTCTTC.

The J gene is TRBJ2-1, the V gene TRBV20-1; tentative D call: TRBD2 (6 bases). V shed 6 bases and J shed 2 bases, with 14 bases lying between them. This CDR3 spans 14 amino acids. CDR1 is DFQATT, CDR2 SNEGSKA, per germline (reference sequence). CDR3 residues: CSASPGLPYNEQFF. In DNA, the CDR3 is TGCAGTGCCAGCCCGGGACTTCCCTACAATGAGCAGTTCTTC.

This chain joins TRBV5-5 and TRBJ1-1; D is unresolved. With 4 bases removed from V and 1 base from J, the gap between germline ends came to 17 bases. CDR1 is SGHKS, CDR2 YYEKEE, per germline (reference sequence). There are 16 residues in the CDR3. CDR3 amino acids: CASSPAGRGGNTEAFF. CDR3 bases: TGTGCCAGCAGCCCCGCCGGACGGGGAGGGAACACTGAAGCTTTCTTT.